This entry is about one T cell receptor beta chain. The target antigen is unknown. The assay was immunoSEQ multiplex PCR, and TCRdb's table has in-frame clones only and misses some. The data contain 300,000 to 350,000 clones, 85% to 90% of them seen just once; the ten biggest clones take up roughly 2.1%. The data were obtained in a study of Ad26.COV2.S vaccination and SARS-CoV-2 variants. The CDR3 contains 16 residues. The V end was cut by 5 bases, the J end by 3 bases, with 19 bases between. Per the germline V gene, CDR1 is SGHVS and CDR2 is FNYEAQ. General study results and limits: Following vaccination, spike-specific CD8+ and CD4+ T cell responses reportedly exhibited substantial breadth.

The treatment denotes: around 19 received Ad26.COV2.S at low or high dose, single or two shots; several received placebo; per-sample allocation not given. Sampling was done on day 63 after the first vaccine or placebo injection. The source material was peripheral blood, sampled in a trial of Ad26.COV2.S vaccine versus placebo. The TCR sequence derives from a person aged 18 to 65 who received the Ad26.COV2.S COVID-19 vaccine or a placebo. This chain links TRBV7-6 with TRBJ1-1; weak D call: TRBD1 (6 bases). DNA of the CDR3: TGTGCCAGCAGCCCCACAGGCGGAGGGACATACACTGAAGCTTTCTTT. Translated: CASSPTGGGTYTEAFF.